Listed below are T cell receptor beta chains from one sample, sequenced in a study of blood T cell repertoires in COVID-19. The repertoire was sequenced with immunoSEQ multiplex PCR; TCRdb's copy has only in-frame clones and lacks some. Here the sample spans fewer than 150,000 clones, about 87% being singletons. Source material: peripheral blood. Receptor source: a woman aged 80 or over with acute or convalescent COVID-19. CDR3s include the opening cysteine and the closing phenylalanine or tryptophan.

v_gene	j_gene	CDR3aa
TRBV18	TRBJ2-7	CASSLVMDEQYF
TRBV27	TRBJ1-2	CASRAQGLDGYTF
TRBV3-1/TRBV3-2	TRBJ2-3	CASSQGRGGGTDTQYF
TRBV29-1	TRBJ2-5	CSVGGTGLVGTQYF
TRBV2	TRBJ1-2	CASSGPGGDDGYTF
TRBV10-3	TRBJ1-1	CAIRTGGTEAFF
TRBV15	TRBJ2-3	CATAPGPRGDTQYF
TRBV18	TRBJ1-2	CASSPSGGEGYGYTF
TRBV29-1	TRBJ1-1	CSGTVNTEAFF
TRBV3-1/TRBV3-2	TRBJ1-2	CASSHTDRDSDGYTF
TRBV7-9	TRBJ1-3	CASSRGTGNTIYF
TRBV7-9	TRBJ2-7	CASSTAGLSYEQYF
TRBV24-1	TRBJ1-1	CATRDGQGHHTFF
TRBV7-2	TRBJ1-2	CASSLDPQGHYGYTF
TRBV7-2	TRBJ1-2	CASSLRQGGYGYTF
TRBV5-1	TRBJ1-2	CASRTTGSGDGYTF
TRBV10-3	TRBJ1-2	CAISESVQGANGYTF
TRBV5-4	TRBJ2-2	CASSLEATGELFF
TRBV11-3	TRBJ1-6	CASSLTGDSPLHF
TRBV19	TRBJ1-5	CASSILTGVNQPQHF
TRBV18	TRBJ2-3	CASSRGHSSTDTQYF
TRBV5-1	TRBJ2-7	CASSLGPGQGNTYEQYF
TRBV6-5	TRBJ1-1	CASSPFAEAFF
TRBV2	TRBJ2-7	CASTPGLHREEQYF
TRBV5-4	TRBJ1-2	CASSIGQGAYYGYTF
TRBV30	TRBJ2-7	CAWSPGGGIVEQYF
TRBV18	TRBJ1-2	CASSPNRGNYGYTF
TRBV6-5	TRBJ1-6	CASTIREADSPLHF
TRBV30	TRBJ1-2	CAWRAQGGLLYGYTF
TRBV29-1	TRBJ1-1	CSGNRGFSMNTEAFF
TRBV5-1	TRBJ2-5	CASSLATDQETQYF
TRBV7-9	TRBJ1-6	CASSLRGDPSYNSPLHF
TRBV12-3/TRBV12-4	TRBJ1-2	CASSLGPPYGYTF
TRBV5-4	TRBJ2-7	CASSLTGGAGNEQYF
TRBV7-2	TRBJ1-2	CASSLDSHYGYTF
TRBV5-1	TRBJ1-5	CASSWTGTGGQPQHF
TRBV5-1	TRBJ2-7	CASSLVGGNTYEQYF
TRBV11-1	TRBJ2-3	CASSPGTSVRTDTQYF